This TCR beta chain was identified during a study of PD-1 and CTLA-4 blockade in melanoma. Profiled with immunoSEQ multiplex PCR; TCRdb holds only in-frame clones, not every one. The sample lists about 30,000 clones; around nine tenths were seen once. The input for sequencing was CD8+ T cells from peripheral blood, taken before anti-PD-1 treatment. This TCR derives from a human donor with melanoma.

CDR3 protein: CASSSRAYGETQYF. The CDR3 DNA reads as TGTGCCAGCAGTTCTCGGGCCTACGGGGAGACCCAGTACTTC. The rearrangement links TRBV27 to TRBJ2-5; D is undetermined. The CDR3 extends over 14 amino acids. Trimming stripped 4 bases from V and 5 bases from J, with 14 bases between. Germline V gives CDR1 MNHEY, CDR2 SMNVEV (reference sequence).